This TCR beta chain was found in a study of T-cell reconstitution after alpha-beta-depleted transplantation in children (dated by TCRdb to the mid-2010s). At the level of the whole study: The study quantitatively tracked T-cell immune reconstitution after TCRalphabeta/CD19-depleted allogeneic hematopoietic cell transplantation in children using TCR repertoire profiling.

The library was generated by PCR. This sample was sequenced with an Illumina HiSeq 2500. To normalize quantification of the TCRbeta repertoire, the TCR libraries were built with molecular barcoding that relied on unique molecular identifiers. TCRdb redid the processing of the public reads, applying fastp at Q25 and MiXCR, and retained in-frame beta chains. Each record represents a unique CDR3 protein, reported with the most common genes and DNA among its rows. The sample table records around 490,000 distinct CDR3 sequences; about an eighth of these occur just once. Together, the top ten hold around 15% of the sample. Overall study results and their limits: The high TCRbeta diversity at day 60 in some patients was ascribed to recipient T cells and intrathymic progenitors that had survived conditioning. The apparently early alphabetaT-cell count recovery about two months after transplant was reportedly dependent on only several hundred rapidly expanded clones derived from non-depleted graft cells. The frequencies of hyperexpanded clones fell over the following months, and after one year, T-cell counts and TCRbeta diversity were mostly attributed to newly produced T cells.

The treatment or condition label corresponds to: allogeneic hematopoietic cell transplantation with graft depleted of TCRalphabeta T cells and CD19 B cells. The transplant recipients were children given TCRalphabeta/CD19-depleted allogeneic hematopoietic cell grafts. In its sample, this clonotype was seen many times. Its target antigen remains unknown. No base-level quality is on record; no much larger clone is a single base apart. The TCR originated in a female patient aged 2-15 years who had a stem cell transplant for aplastic anemia, so the T cells may come from the graft donor. Sample: PBMCs, mostly from graft donor cells, taken 180 days after TCRalphabeta/CD19-depleted stem cell transplant.

The nucleotide sequence reads TGTGCCAGCAGTTCCCCCGGACGGTACAATCAGCCCCAGCATTTT. This encodes CASSSPGRYNQPQHF. The chain joins TRBV28 to TRBJ1-5; no D gene can be assigned with confidence. Spanning cysteine to phenylalanine, the CDR3 consists of 15 amino acids. The kept DNA is CDR3 alone, 45 bases in frame from the first base. CDR1 and CDR2 were assigned from the germline V gene as MDHEN and SYDVKM. Trimming takes 4 bases from V and 3 bases from J, and the germline ends sit 13 bases apart.